This TCR beta chain was identified during a study of T cell responses to AZD1222 COVID-19 vaccine. Clones were sequenced by immunoSEQ multiplex PCR, and TCRdb holds only the in-frame ones, with some missing. The sample lists roughly 96,000 clones; 70% to 90% were seen once. Trimming stripped 5 bases from V and 2 bases from J, with 16 bases between. CDR3 length equals 15 residues. CDR1 is SGHAT and CDR2 is FQNNGV in the germline V gene. The TCR was taken from an adult who received the AZD1222 COVID-19 vaccine. The sample was peripheral blood, taken 28 days after the second AZD1222 dose. V is TRBV11-2 and J is TRBJ2-7, with D perhaps being TRBD1 or TRBD2 (5 bases each). The CDR3 loop reads CASSLGTDFPYEQYF. The CDR3 DNA reads TGTGCCAGCAGCCTTGGGACCGATTTTCCCTACGAGCAGTACTTC.